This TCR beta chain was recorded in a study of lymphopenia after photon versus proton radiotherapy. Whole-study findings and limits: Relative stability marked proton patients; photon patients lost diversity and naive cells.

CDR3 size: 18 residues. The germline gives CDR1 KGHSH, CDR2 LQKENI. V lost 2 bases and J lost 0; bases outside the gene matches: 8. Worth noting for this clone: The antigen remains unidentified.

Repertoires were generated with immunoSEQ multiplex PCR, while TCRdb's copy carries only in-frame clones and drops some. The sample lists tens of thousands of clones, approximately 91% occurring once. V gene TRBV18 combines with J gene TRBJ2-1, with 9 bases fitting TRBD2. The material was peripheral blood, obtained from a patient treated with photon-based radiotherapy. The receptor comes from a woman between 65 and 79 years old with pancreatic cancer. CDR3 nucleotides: TGTGCCAGCTCACCAGAGCTAGCGGGGTCGGACTCCTACAATGAGCAGTTCTTC. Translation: CASSPELAGSDSYNEQFF.